Listed below are T cell receptor beta chains from one sample, sequenced in a study of cytomegalovirus exposure and HLA in healthy donors. Here immunoSEQ multiplex PCR was the method, and the copy in TCRdb shows in-frame clones only, minus some. The table lists approximately 150,000 clones, roughly 76% of them singletons. Sequencing was performed on PBMCs. The receptors here all came from a woman in her thirties in good health and CMV-seronegative. Each CDR3 is given with its conserved first and last residue. Each record gives: clone size, J gene, V gene, CDR3 protein. The size field is filled for only some rows; it gives once, few, many or a size class.

>.|TRBJ2-2|TRBV18
CASSPEASNTGELFF
>.|TRBJ2-5|TRBV15
CATSRGTGQETQYF
>.|TRBJ1-2|TRBV7-2
CASSLGPGQQDYGYTF
>.|TRBJ1-3|TRBV6-4
CARKGYRSGNTIYF
>.|TRBJ2-4|TRBV2
CASSFAGGMAKNIQYF
>.|TRBJ2-3|TRBV7-3
CASSLTAGGAADTQYF
>.|TRBJ1-1|TRBV30
CAWSVRGTGRTEAFF
>.|TRBJ1-3|TRBV7-9
CASSLALTGSGNTIYF
>.|TRBJ2-5|TRBV4-1
CASSPPGGETQYF
>.|TRBJ1-6|TRBV7-9
CASSSRLPGTGNSPLHF
>.|TRBJ1-1|TRBV9
CASSVELDTEAFF
>.|TRBJ2-1|TRBV28
CASSWLAAYNEQFF
>once|TRBJ1-2|TRBV2
CASSGDRNYGYTF
>once|TRBJ2-1|TRBV7-6
CASSAPDGDEQFF
>.|TRBJ2-7|TRBV28
CASSVGLAGDEQYF
>.|TRBJ2-3|TRBV5-5
CASSLGLAGGLTDTQYF
>once|TRBJ2-2|TRBV4-2
CASSQGPRGQITGELFF
>.|TRBJ1-4|TRBV5-1
CASSPRDMAEKLFF
>.|TRBJ2-7|TRBV2
CASSELKGLTEQYF
>.|TRBJ1-5|TRBV18
CASSPDSRNQPQHF
>.|TRBJ2-5|TRBV28
CASTIAGVAETQYF
>.|TRBJ2-1|TRBV9
CASSDRRTGYNEQFF
>.|TRBJ2-1|TRBV11-2
CASSPGTGGREQFF
>.|TRBJ1-5|TRBV19
CASTPGGVGPQHF
>once|TRBJ2-3|TRBV4-3
CASSQDWGAGGLDTQYF
>.|.|TRBV6-5
CASSSIQGFAEQYF
>.|TRBJ1-3|TRBV9
CASSVGTTSGNTIYF
>.|TRBJ2-1|TRBV7-9
CASSFYRNEQFF
>.|TRBJ2-3|TRBV9
CASSVVGTRDTQYF
>.|TRBJ1-6|TRBV6-5
CASSRRQVIGSPLHF
>.|TRBJ1-1|TRBV25-1
CASSEGGRGPTEAFF
>.|TRBJ1-1|TRBV5-1
CASSRDTLGNTEAFF
>once|TRBJ2-3|TRBV5-1
CASSLTFTGTQYF
>.|TRBJ2-3|TRBV30
CAWNRDLTDTQYF
>few|TRBJ1-6|TRBV7-9
CASSLKGGGSPLHF
>.|TRBJ2-1|TRBV13
CASSLLGQPSGNNEQFF
>few|TRBJ1-2|TRBV5-5
CASSGGTGGGYGYTF
>.|TRBJ1-1|TRBV2
CATSTEMNTEAFF
>.|TRBJ1-1|TRBV9
CASSVEGLGNTEAFF
>.|.|TRBV5-1
CASSFGQGSYEQYF
>once|TRBJ2-7|TRBV7-6
CASSLGLRGGSEQYF
>.|TRBJ2-1|TRBV5-1
CASSLERGHNEQFF
>few|TRBJ2-2|TRBV6-5
CATQRGEGELFF
>.|TRBJ2-3|TRBV11-2
CASSLDLSTDTQYF
>few|TRBJ1-3|TRBV7-2
CASSLEHGGNTIYF
>.|TRBJ2-2|TRBV9
CASSVASGSGELFF
>few|TRBJ1-2|TRBV5-6
CASSVGGGYTF
>.|TRBJ2-7|TRBV10-3
CAISEALYEQYF
>.|TRBJ1-5|TRBV10-2
CASSKGQDQSQPQHF
>.|TRBJ2-2|TRBV19
CASSIVSRGGNTGELFF
>.|TRBJ1-5|TRBV18
CASSLQGRNNQPQHF
>once|TRBJ1-2|TRBV28
CASSAGGDGYTF
>.|TRBJ1-5|TRBV18
CASSPSGGNQPQHF
>few|TRBJ1-5|TRBV6-5
CASSLRGSSNQPQHF
>.|TRBJ2-1|TRBV7-9
CASSSRDRGHNEQFF
>.|TRBJ1-2|TRBV5-8
CASSLRDRPYGYTF
>.|TRBJ2-3|TRBV7-3
CASSPLAGGTDTQYF